Reported below is one T cell receptor (beta chain). This entry is derived from a study of blood T cell repertoires in COVID-19. Study-level background: Acute-phase and convalescent COVID-19 samples originated in the United States, Italy and Spain. PBMCs, B-cell-depleted T cells, or T cells were the source of the cDNA or gDNA that made up the material.

V lost 4 bases and J lost 4; bases outside the gene matches: 8. CDR3 length equals 16 residues. CDR1 is SGHRS, CDR2 YFSETQ, per germline. As originally analysed: Quantification of nucleated cells was approximated via reference gene primer amplification. Some clones are missing from TCRdb's copy, which holds only in-frame ones; the method was immunoSEQ multiplex PCR. That table supplies the V and J calls and clone size; D and trimming were determined from the DNA. The data hold a few hundred thousand clones, with 80% to 90% observed a single time. The sequenced material came from peripheral blood. This sequence joins TRBV5-1 and TRBJ1-1; 12 nucleotides agree with TRBD1. The TCR comes from a human donor in a cohort sampled during active COVID-19. The CDR3 DNA reads as TGCGCCAGCAGCGCCCGGGACAGGGGGCGCGGCACTGAAGCTTTCTTT. This encodes CASSARDRGRGTEAFF. The full variable domain, completed using reference TRBV5-1 and TRBJ1-1, is KAGVTQTPRYLIKTRGQQVTLSCSPISGHRSVSWYQQTPGQGLQFLFEYFSETQRNKGNFPGRFSGRQFSNSRSEMNVSTLELGDSALYLCASSARDRGRGTEAFFGQGTRLTVV.